The T cell receptor beta chain described here comes from a study of tissue T cells after allogeneic stem cell transplantation. General study points: Tissue-detected TCR repertoire was only partly captured by blood and spleen T cells. Within patients, tissue anatomy strongly shaped TCR repertoire composition. Which tissue TCRs were alloreactive or antigen-specific was not determined. Some clones might be persisting host cells.

Time point denoted: mouse harvest day 14 after allogeneic transplant. The graft held 10^6 splenic CD5+ T cells and 10^7 T-cell-depleted bone marrow cells. Here immunoSEQ multiplex PCR was the method, and the copy in TCRdb shows in-frame clones only, minus some. The sample contains 4,900 or so clones, 45% of which appear only once. This clone was seen only once. Antigen specificity is unknown. The listed genes are named as in mouse. The DNA ends 1 residue before the CDR3 does, and the rest of the CDR3 is filled in from the germline J gene. CDR1 SGHLS and CDR2 HYDKME come from the germline V gene. With 4 bases clipped from V and 3 bases from J, the junction kept 0 bases outside the gene matches. The CDR3 runs 12 residues.

Sequenced sample: gut tissue. The TCR was taken from a female BALB/c mouse given C57BL/6 T cells with graft-versus-host disease after an allogeneic hematopoietic cell transplant. The chain links TRBV12-2 to TRBJ2-5; 7 nucleotides align to TRBD1. The CDR3 protein is CASSRGQDTQYF. Incomplete CDR3 DNA: TGTGCCAGCTCCAGGGGGCAAGACACCCAGTAC.